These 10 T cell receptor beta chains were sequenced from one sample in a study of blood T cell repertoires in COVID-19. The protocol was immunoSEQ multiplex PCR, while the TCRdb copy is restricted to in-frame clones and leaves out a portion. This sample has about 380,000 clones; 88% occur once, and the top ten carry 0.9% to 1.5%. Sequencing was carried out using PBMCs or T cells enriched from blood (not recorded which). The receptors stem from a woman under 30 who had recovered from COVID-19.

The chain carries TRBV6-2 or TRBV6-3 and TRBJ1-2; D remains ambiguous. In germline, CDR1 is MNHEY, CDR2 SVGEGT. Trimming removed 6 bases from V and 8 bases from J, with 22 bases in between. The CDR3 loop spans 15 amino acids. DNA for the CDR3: TGTGCCAGCAGCCCATCCCCGGACGGAGGTGTGGGCTACACCTTC. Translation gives CASSPSPDGGVGYTF.

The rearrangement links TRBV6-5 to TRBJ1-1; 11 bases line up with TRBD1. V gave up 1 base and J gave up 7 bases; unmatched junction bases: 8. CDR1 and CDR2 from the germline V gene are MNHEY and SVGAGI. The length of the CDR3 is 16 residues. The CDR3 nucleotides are TGTGCCAGCAGTTACTTTCGGGACAGGGGGGGAATTGAAGCTTTCTTT. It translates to CASSYFRDRGGIEAFF.

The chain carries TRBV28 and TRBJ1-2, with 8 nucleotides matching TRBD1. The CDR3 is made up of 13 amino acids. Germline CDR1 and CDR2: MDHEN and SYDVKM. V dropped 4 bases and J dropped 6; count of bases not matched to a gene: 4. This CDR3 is CASSWTGIDGYTF. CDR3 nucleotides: TGTGCCAGCAGTTGGACAGGGATAGATGGCTACACCTTC.

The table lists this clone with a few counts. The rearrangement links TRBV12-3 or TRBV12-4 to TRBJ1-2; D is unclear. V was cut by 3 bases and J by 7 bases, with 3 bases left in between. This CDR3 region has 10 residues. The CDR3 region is CASSFRGYTF. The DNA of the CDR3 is TGTGCCAGCAGTTTTCGTGGCTACACCTTC.

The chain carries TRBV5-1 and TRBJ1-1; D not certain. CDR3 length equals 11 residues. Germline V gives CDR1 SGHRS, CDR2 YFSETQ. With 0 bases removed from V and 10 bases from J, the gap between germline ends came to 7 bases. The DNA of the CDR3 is TGCGCCAGCAGCTTGGGCAGCGCAGCTTTCTTT. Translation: CASSLGSAAFF.

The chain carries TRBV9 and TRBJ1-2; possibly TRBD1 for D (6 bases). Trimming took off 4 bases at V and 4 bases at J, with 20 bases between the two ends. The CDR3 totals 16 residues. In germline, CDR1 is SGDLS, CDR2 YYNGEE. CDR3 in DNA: TGTGCCAGCAGCCCCTTCCCCAGGGGCCCCACCTATGGCTACACCTTC. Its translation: CASSPFPRGPTYGYTF.

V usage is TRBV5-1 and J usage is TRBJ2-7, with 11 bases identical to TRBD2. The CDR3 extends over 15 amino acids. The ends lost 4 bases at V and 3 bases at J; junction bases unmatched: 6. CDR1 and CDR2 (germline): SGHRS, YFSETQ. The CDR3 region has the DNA TGCGCCAGCAGCGCGGGGACTAGCGGCCTCTACGAGCAGTACTTC. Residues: CASSAGTSGLYEQYF.

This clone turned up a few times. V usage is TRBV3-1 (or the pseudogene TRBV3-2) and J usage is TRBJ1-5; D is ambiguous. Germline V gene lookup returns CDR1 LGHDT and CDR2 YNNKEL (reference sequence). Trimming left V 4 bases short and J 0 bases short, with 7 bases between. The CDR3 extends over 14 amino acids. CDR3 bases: TGTGCCAGCAGCCCACGGTCTAGCAATCAGCCCCAGCATTTT. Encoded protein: CASSPRSSNQPQHF.

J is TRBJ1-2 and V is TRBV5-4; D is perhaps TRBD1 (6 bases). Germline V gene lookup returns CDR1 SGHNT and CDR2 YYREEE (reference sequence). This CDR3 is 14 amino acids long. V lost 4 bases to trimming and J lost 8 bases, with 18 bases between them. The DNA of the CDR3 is TGTGCCAGCAGCGTGGACAGATTCAGTGACGGCTACACCTTC. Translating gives CASSVDRFSDGYTF.

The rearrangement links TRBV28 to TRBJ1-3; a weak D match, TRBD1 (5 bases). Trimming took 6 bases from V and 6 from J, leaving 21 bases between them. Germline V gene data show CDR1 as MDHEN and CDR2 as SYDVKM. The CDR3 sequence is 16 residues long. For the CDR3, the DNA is TGTGCCAGCAGGAAGGGACCCGGGGGATCTCAAAACACCATATATTTT. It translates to CASRKGPGGSQNTIYF.